This paragraph reports one TCR beta chain. Its antigen is as yet unknown. This specimen belongs to a study of shared clonotypes between healthy human individuals. Whole-study findings and limits: Non-shared clonotypes were found to have lower generation probabilities than the clonotypes that were shared by all four of the sorted-subset donors. Collection of samples was limited to blood; tissue repertoires likely differ.

The DNA input per sorted-subset replicate PCR was about 0.2 ug, corresponding to some 30,000 T cell genomes. Produced via immunoSEQ multiplex PCR; TCRdb's table is partial and in-frame only. This sample carries nearly 600,000 clones, around 95% of them seen once, and the ten largest clones take 0.11%. Germline V gives CDR1 SGDLS, CDR2 YYNGEE. V was pared by 4 bases and J by 0 bases, with 11 bases between. CDR3 length equals 14 residues. In the naive CD8 group, cells lacked CD45RO and were positively selected for CCR7, so terminally differentiated effector memory CD45RA+ cells were left out. Participating donors were healthy, HIV-negative adults free of recent acute infections or vaccinations.

Sequenced: naive CD8+ T cells sorted from blood. This clonotype was sampled from a woman in her 30s in good health. The gene calls are TRBV9 and TRBJ2-7; D not certain. The CDR3 DNA reads as TGTGCCAGCAGCCACGATGGGAACTCCTACGAGCAGTACTTC. Translation: CASSHDGNSYEQYF.